This TCR beta chain was sequenced in a study of memory CD4+ T cells and cytomegalovirus serostatus. At the level of the study: Donors were healthy Belgian adults, 8 to 10 CMV seropositive and under 30 seronegative.

Study-level results: Suggested: most of the CMV-linked TCR signature lies in CD4+ memory cells.

A note on this clone: What it binds is not known.

Single viable CD3+CD4+CD8-CD45RO+ cells were sorted as the memory CD4+ T cells. Method: immunoSEQ multiplex PCR; TCRdb's copy keeps in-frame clones and lacks some. The sample consists of around 41,000 clones, over 65% of them appearing once. This receptor was taken from an adult in good health and CMV-seronegative. The sequenced sample consisted of memory CD4+ T cells from blood.

CDR3 amino acids: CASSGRGLLYEQYF. Here the CDR3 DNA reads TGTGCCAGCAGCGGGAGGGGGCTCCTCTACGAGCAGTACTTC. This rearrangement joins TRBV2 to TRBJ2-7; D is perhaps TRBD2 (8 bases). V gave up 6 bases and J gave up 3 bases, with 15 bases separating them. The length of the CDR3 is 14 residues. Germline V gives CDR1 SNHLY, CDR2 FYNNEI.